This TCR beta chain was documented in a study of monozygotic twins with inflammatory bowel disease. CDR3 length equals 13 residues. Germline loops: CDR1 MNHEY, CDR2 SVGAGI. Following a re-call of the 5' RACE reads, TCRdb has one entry per CDR3 protein and lacks DNA. This sample's table has some 400,000 distinct CDR3 sequences. The TCR sequence derives from a human donor with ulcerative colitis or Crohn's disease, or a healthy co-twin of an affected twin (not recorded which). Sequenced sample: blood. The chain employs TRBV6-5 and TRBJ1-5; the TRBD1 assignment by TCRdb is unverifiable without DNA. The CDR3 sequence: CASKGGASQPQHF.